This passage covers 8 T cell receptor beta chains from one sample sequenced in a study of PD-L1 blockade in urothelial cancer. TCRdb keeps only in-frame clones here, not all; method: immunoSEQ multiplex PCR. The sample lists approximately 41,000 clones, over 80% occurring once. As for time point: pretreatment peripheral blood. The sequencing used PBMCs, collected around atezolizumab (anti-PD-L1) treatment. Every receptor here comes from a man older than 75 with urothelial cancer.

This rearrangement joins TRBV27 to TRBJ2-5, with D maybe TRBD2 (6 bases). Trimming removed 5 bases at V and 5 bases at J, with 18 bases between. This CDR3 spans 15 amino acids. Germline CDR1 is MNHEY and CDR2 is SMNVEV (reference sequence). This CDR3 is CASSKGFTSRETQYF. The CDR3 bases are TGTGCCAGCAGTAAGGGGTTCACTAGCCGGGAGACCCAGTACTTC.

This chain uses TRBV6-4 with TRBJ2-3; TRBD2 matches 13 bases. Losses at the gene ends were 0 bases for V and 4 bases for J; bases not matched to a gene: 7. The germline V gene has CDR1 MRHNA and CDR2 SNTAGT. The CDR3 length is 18 residues. CDR3 DNA sequence: TGTGCCAGCAGTGACTCGGTGTTTGGACTAGCGGGAGCAGATACGCAGTATTTT. This sequence encodes CASSDSVFGLAGADTQYF.

This chain uses TRBV14 with TRBJ2-7; D unclear. The CDR3 has 14 residues. V lost 9 bases and J lost 5, with 20 bases in between. Per germline, CDR1 SGHDN and CDR2 FVKESK. The CDR3 protein is CASIDRDLEDEQYF. The CDR3 region has the DNA TGTGCCAGTATAGACCGAGACCTTGAGGACGAGCAGTACTTC.

The chain carries TRBV4-3 and TRBJ1-3; tentative D call: TRBD1 (5 bases). Trimming stripped 6 bases from V and 0 bases from J, with 15 bases between. This CDR3 is built from 16 residues. Per germline, CDR1 LGHNA and CDR2 YSLEER. The DNA for the CDR3 is TGCGCCAGCAGTCCAAGGACGGGGGACTCTGGAAACACCATATATTTT. It encodes CASSPRTGDSGNTIYF.

V usage is TRBV11-3 and J usage is TRBJ1-3; D is ambiguous. Germline V lookup: CDR1 SGHNT, CDR2 YENEEA. V was clipped by 3 bases and J by 1 base, with 16 bases between them. This CDR3 spans 17 amino acids. The CDR3 sequence is CASSFPRLNRSGNTIYF. CDR3 sequence (DNA): TGTGCCAGCAGCTTCCCCCGCCTTAATCGGTCTGGAAACACCATATATTTT.

This rearrangement joins TRBV11-3 to TRBJ2-3, with D possibly being TRBD2 (6 bases). Germline V lookup: CDR1 SGHNT, CDR2 YENEEA. The CDR3 sequence is 16 residues long. V was shortened by 2 bases and J by 1 base, with 13 bases between the two germline ends. CDR3 in DNA: TGTGCCAGCAGCTTATACTCGGGGGTGGGCACAGATACGCAGTATTTT. It is translated as CASSLYSGVGTDTQYF.

A few counts support this clone. The chain couples TRBV11-2 to TRBJ1-2, with 8 bases that match TRBD1. J gave up 13 bases and V 3 bases, and 13 bases lay outside the gene matches. The CDR3 consists of 14 residues. The germline CDR1 and CDR2 sequences are SGHAT and FQNNGV. The CDR3 loop is CASSFLGQGSPSTF. CDR3 in DNA: TGTGCCAGCAGCTTCCTCGGACAGGGCAGTCCCTCCACCTTC. Filled out from reference TRBV11-2 and TRBJ1-2, the complete variable domain reads EAGVAQSPRYKIIEKRQSVAFWCNPISGHATLYWYQQILGQGPKLLIQFQNNGVVDDSQLPKDRFSAERLKGVDSTLKIQPAKLEDSAVYLCASSFLGQGSPSTFGSGTRLTVV.

This rearrangement joins TRBV10-2 to TRBJ2-5; 10 positions match TRBD2. Germline V gives CDR1 WSHSY, CDR2 SAAADI. The CDR3 runs to 15 residues. V gave up 6 bases and J gave up 4 bases; unmatched junction bases: 8. In nucleotides, the CDR3 is TGCGCCAGCAGCCCCGGGACTAGCGTACGAGAGACCCAGTACTTC. It is translated as CASSPGTSVRETQYF.